Below are 32 T cell receptor beta chains sequenced from a single sample in a study of cytomegalovirus exposure and HLA in healthy donors. Generated by immunoSEQ multiplex PCR, the TCRdb table keeps only in-frame clones and is missing some. The data contain 120,000 or so clones, about 88% of them singletons. Sequenced: PBMCs. The receptors come from a man aged 25 to 40 in good health and CMV-seronegative.

The V gene is TRBV11-2, the J gene TRBJ2-3, with D maybe TRBD2 (5 bases). The V end was cut by 4 bases, the J end by 2 bases, with 10 bases between. Germline CDR1 reads SGHAT; CDR2 reads FQNNGV. The CDR3 runs to 14 residues. CDR3 protein: CASSYGLSTDTQYF. The CDR3 nucleotides read TGTGCCAGCAGCTATGGACTTTCCACAGATACGCAGTATTTT.

The count of this clone is one. The chain recombines TRBV7-9 with TRBJ2-7, with a weak D call TRBD1 (6 bases). V lost 6 bases, J lost 0 bases, and 12 bases lay in between. Per germline, CDR1 SEHNR and CDR2 FQNEAQ (reference sequence). This CDR3 has 14 residues. CDR3 bases: TGTGCCAGCAGTGACAGGAACCCCTCCTACGAGCAGTACTTC. It yields the protein CASSDRNPSYEQYF.

This chain links TRBV4-3 with TRBJ1-2; TRBD1 agrees at 10 bases. Germline values: CDR1 LGHNA, CDR2 YSLEER. V shed 4 bases, J shed 6 bases, and the junction held 8 bases outside the gene matches. The CDR3 runs to 15 residues. The CDR3 sequence: CASSLRQGAWNGYTF. The CDR3 DNA reads TGCGCCAGCAGCCTGAGACAGGGGGCTTGGAATGGCTACACCTTC.

This clone appeared a few times. This sequence joins TRBV7-2 and TRBJ1-5, with D perhaps matching TRBD1 (6 bases). CDR1 is SGHTA, CDR2 FQGNSA, per germline. The length of the CDR3 is 13 residues. Trimming removed 5 bases at V and 5 bases at J, with 10 bases between. CDR3 in amino acids: CASSPGTHQPQHF. The CDR3, as DNA: TGTGCCAGCAGCCCAGGGACACATCAGCCCCAGCATTTT.

This chain joins TRBV7-9 and TRBJ2-1; 7 bases are a match to TRBD2. The junction had 13 bases not matched to a gene; V was cut back by 3 bases and J by 8 bases. Looked up from germline, CDR1 is SEHNR and CDR2 is FQNEAQ (reference sequence). The CDR3 has 16 residues. CDR3 bases: TGTGCCAGCAGCTTGGCGGGGGAGTCTTTATTTGATGAGCAGTTCTTC. Translated: CASSLAGESLFDEQFF.

This chain joins TRBV7-2 and TRBJ2-3; 14 nucleotides agree with TRBD2. CDR1 is SGHTA and CDR2 is FQGNSA in the germline V gene. V dropped 6 bases and J dropped 3; count of bases not matched to a gene: 2. The CDR3 contains 15 residues. CDR3 DNA: TGTGCCAGCAGAGGGACTAGCGGGAGAACAGATACGCAGTATTTT. Amino acids: CASRGTSGRTDTQYF.

This chain uses TRBV30 with TRBJ1-5, with D possibly TRBD1 on 6 matching bases. The CDR3 length is 13 residues. CDR1 is GTSNPN, CDR2 SVGIG, per germline (reference sequence). Trimming shortened V by 0 bases and J by 9 bases, and 12 bases separated the two germline ends. The CDR3 sequence is CAWSVGGGPPQHF. The CDR3 region has the DNA TGTGCCTGGAGTGTAGGGGGTGGTCCGCCCCAGCATTTT.

This clone occurred once. The CDR3 DNA is TGTGCCAGCCTCGGGACAGATTCCTACAATGAGCAGTTCTTC. Protein: CASLGTDSYNEQFF. V is TRBV11-2 and J is TRBJ2-1, with 7 bases that match TRBD1. Losses at the gene ends were 8 bases for V and 1 base for J; bases not matched to a gene: 5. The germline gives CDR1 SGHAT, CDR2 FQNNGV. This CDR3 is 14 amino acids long. Drawing the rest from reference TRBV11-2 and TRBJ2-1, the complete variable domain is EAGVAQSPRYKIIEKRQSVAFWCNPISGHATLYWYQQILGQGPKLLIQFQNNGVVDDSQLPKDRFSAERLKGVDSTLKIQPAKLEDSAVYLCASLGTDSYNEQFFGPGTRLTVL.

V and J are TRBV5-4 and TRBJ2-6; 9 nucleotides match TRBD1. With 4 bases clipped from V and 2 bases from J, the junction kept 7 bases outside the gene matches. CDR1 SGHNT and CDR2 YYREEE come from the germline V gene (reference sequence). This CDR3 comprises 17 residues. The CDR3 region has the DNA TGTGCCAGCAGCGGCCGGGACAGGGATCCTGGGGCCAACGTCCTGACTTTC. Protein product: CASSGRDRDPGANVLTF. The variable domain in full, with the rest retrieved from reference TRBV5-4 and TRBJ2-6, is ETGVTQSPTHLIKTRGQQVTLRCSSQSGHNTVSWYQQALGQGPQFIFQYYREEENGRGNFPPRFSGLQFPNYSSELNVNALELDDSALYLCASSGRDRDPGANVLTFGAGSRLTVL.

This rearrangement joins TRBV7-9 to TRBJ2-2, with D maybe TRBD1 (5 bases). Trimming stripped 5 bases from V and 7 bases from J, with 23 bases between. Germline-derived CDR1 and CDR2 are SEHNR and FQNEAQ (reference sequence). There are 17 residues in the CDR3. CDR3 sequence reads: CASSPVGHLKLGGELFF. The CDR3 nucleotides read TGTGCCAGCAGCCCCGTAGGACATTTGAAGCTTGGCGGGGAGCTGTTTTTT.

The chain recombines TRBV9 with TRBJ1-1; 8 bases align to TRBD1. The germline CDR1 and CDR2 sequences are SGDLS and YYNGEE. V lost 5 bases, J lost 10 bases, and 10 bases stayed unmatched. This CDR3 region has 13 residues. The CDR3, as DNA: TGTGCCAGCAGTGCAGGGGGCGCGGGACGAGCTTTCTTT. Translating gives CASSAGGAGRAFF. Looking up the rest from reference TRBV9 and TRBJ1-1 gives the full variable domain: DSGVTQTPKHLITATGQRVTLRCSPRSGDLSVYWYQQSLDQGLQFLIQYYNGEERAKGNILERFSAQQFPDLHSELNLSSLELGDSALYFCASSAGGAGRAFFGQGTRLTVV.

The V gene is TRBV30, the J gene TRBJ2-1; the match to TRBD1 covers 12 bases. The CDR3 covers 13 residues. V lost 4 bases to trimming and J lost 9 bases; unmatched junction nucleotides: 4. Germline values: CDR1 GTSNPN, CDR2 SVGIG (reference sequence). The CDR3 is CAWKGQGAAEQFF. Written as DNA, the CDR3 is TGTGCCTGGAAGGGACAGGGGGCAGCTGAGCAGTTCTTC.

The chain employs TRBV15 and TRBJ2-7; D possibly corresponds to TRBD1 (6 bases). Germline lookup yields CDR1 LNHNV and CDR2 YYDKDF (reference sequence). V was shortened by 5 bases and J by 3 bases, with 17 bases between the two germline ends. The CDR3 totals 15 residues. DNA of the CDR3: TGTGCCACCAGCTACGACCCGGGACACTTCTACGAGCAGTACTTC. Protein sequence: CATSYDPGHFYEQYF.

This chain connects TRBV29-1 to TRBJ2-7; TRBD1 matches 8 bases. Unmatched junction bases numbered 10, after V lost 7 bases and J lost 2 bases. From germline, CDR1 is SQVTM and CDR2 ANQGSEA. The CDR3 loop spans 14 amino acids. CDR3 sequence reads: CSAATWDRPYEQYF. In nucleotides, the CDR3 is TGCAGCGCTGCTACCTGGGACAGGCCCTACGAGCAGTACTTC.

The chain has TRBV5-1 and TRBJ2-2; 13 bases match TRBD2. The CDR3 contains 18 residues. From germline, CDR1 is SGHRS and CDR2 YFSETQ. J lost 5 bases, V lost 0 bases, and 7 bases had no gene match. DNA for the CDR3: TGCGCCAGCAGCTTGGAAGTCCCGGGACTAGCGGGAACCGGGGAGCTGTTTTTT. Translated: CASSLEVPGLAGTGELFF. The full variable domain, with the rest looked up from reference TRBV5-1 and TRBJ2-2, is KAGVTQTPRYLIKTRGQQVTLSCSPISGHRSVSWYQQTPGQGLQFLFEYFSETQRNKGNFPGRFSGRQFSNSRSEMNVSTLELGDSALYLCASSLEVPGLAGTGELFFGEGSRLTVL.

The gene calls are TRBV5-1 and TRBJ2-7; D call uncertain. CDR1 is SGHRS, CDR2 YFSETQ, per germline. The V end lost 0 bases, the J end lost 5 bases, and 15 bases lay between the germline ends. The CDR3 has 15 amino acids. CDR3 loop: CASSLESGYVDEQYF. In nucleotides, the CDR3 is TGCGCCAGCAGCTTGGAGTCCGGGTACGTCGACGAGCAGTACTTC.

V gene TRBV6-6 combines with J gene TRBJ1-3; no reliable D call. CDR1 and CDR2 (germline): MNHNY, SVGAGI (reference sequence). Between the trimmed V and J ends, which lost 10 bases and 0 bases, there was a span of 13 bases. This CDR3 region has 14 residues. The CDR3 bases are TGTGCCATATCAGGTGGTCACTCTGGAAACACCATATATTTT. Translation: CAISGGHSGNTIYF.

The V call is TRBV27, the J call TRBJ2-7; 7 bases fit TRBD1. Trimming at V came to 0 bases and at J to 4 bases, leaving 6 bases not matched to a gene. CDR1 and CDR2 (germline): MNHEY, SMNVEV (reference sequence). CDR3 size: 15 residues. CDR3 sequence reads: CASSLSSGQSYEQYF. The CDR3 coding sequence is TGTGCCAGCAGTTTATCGTCGGGACAGTCGTACGAGCAGTACTTC.

In its sample, this clone was seen once. This sample includes further DNA sequences coding for the same CDR3. The chain employs TRBV5-1 and TRBJ2-1; D call uncertain. The CDR3 covers 14 residues. V was trimmed by 3 bases and J by 0 bases, leaving 7 bases between them. CDR1 SGHRS and CDR2 YFSETQ come from the germline V gene. Written as DNA, the CDR3 is TGCGCCAGCAGCTCTTCGAGCTCCTACAATGAGCAGTTCTTC. It is translated as CASSSSSSYNEQFF.

This clone appeared a single time. The chain couples TRBV29-1 to TRBJ1-2, with D possibly matching TRBD1 (6 bases). This CDR3 contains 10 residues. Looked up from germline, CDR1 is SQVTM and CDR2 is ANQGSEA. In DNA form, the CDR3 reads TGCACCAATAGGACAGATGGCTACACCTTC. Translation gives CTNRTDGYTF. The variable domain in full, with the rest retrieved from reference TRBV29-1 and TRBJ1-2, is SAVISQKPSRDICQRGTSLTIQCQVDSQVTMMFWYRQQPGQSLTLIATANQGSEATYESGFVIDKFPISRPNLTFSTLTVSNMSPEDSSIYLCTNRTDGYTFGSGTRLTVV.

This clone showed up just a few times. The chain employs TRBV4-1 and TRBJ2-7; 8 bases fit TRBD2. The CDR3 loop spans 13 amino acids. Germline CDR1 reads MGHRA; CDR2 reads YSYEKL. V was pared by 3 bases and J by 7 bases, with 5 bases of the junction left unmatched. DNA of the CDR3: TGCGCCAGCAGCCATAGCGGGACTGGGGAGCAGTACTTC. As protein: CASSHSGTGEQYF.

The chain employs TRBV13 and TRBJ1-3, with D perhaps TRBD1 (5 bases). The CDR3 loop spans 14 amino acids. Between the trimmed V and J ends, which lost 7 bases and 7 bases, there was a span of 17 bases. The germline V gene encodes CDR1 PRHDT and CDR2 FYEKMQ (reference sequence). The CDR3 loop reads CASTKGRVGNTIYF. The DNA for the CDR3 is TGTGCCAGCACCAAAGGCAGGGTTGGGAACACCATATATTTT.

In this sample, this clone turned up a few times. This sequence joins TRBV4-3 and TRBJ1-2; TRBD1 is a possible D gene (6 bases). This CDR3 is 16 amino acids long. Germline V lookup: CDR1 LGHNA, CDR2 YSLEER. V gave up 3 bases and J gave up 2 bases, with 16 bases separating them. As DNA, the CDR3 is TGCGCCAGCAGCCACGTAACAGGGTCGGAGAACTATGGCTACACCTTC. It specifies CASSHVTGSENYGYTF.

The chain carries TRBV18 and TRBJ2-3; D gene ambiguous. V was cut by 3 bases and J by 6 bases, with 13 bases left in between. CDR1 and CDR2 (germline): KGHSH, LQKENI. The CDR3 totals 14 residues. In DNA form, the CDR3 reads TGTGCCAGCTCACCTCCAGGAAACCCCGATACGCAGTATTTT. This sequence encodes CASSPPGNPDTQYF.

The chain uses TRBV6-5 and TRBJ1-1; possible D gene TRBD1, 5 bases. Germline V CDR1 and CDR2: MNHEY, SVGAGI. V was clipped by 5 bases and J by 1 base, with 14 bases between them. The CDR3 length is 15 residues. For the CDR3, the DNA is TGTGCCAGCAGTAGGGGCATAAAGGAGAACACTGAAGCTTTCTTT. Amino acids: CASSRGIKENTEAFF.

CDR3 in amino acids: CASTYSGGNEQFF. The CDR3, as DNA: TGTGCCAGCACCTATTCAGGGGGCAATGAGCAGTTCTTC. The V gene is TRBV5-6, the J gene TRBJ2-1; 7 positions agree with TRBD1. The J segment lost 6 bases and the V segment lost 6 bases, leaving 6 bases of the junction unmatched. There are 13 residues in the CDR3. CDR1 is SGHDT and CDR2 is YYEEEE in the germline V gene.

This rearrangement joins TRBV11-2 to TRBJ1-1; 9 nucleotides align to TRBD1. Per germline, CDR1 SGHAT and CDR2 FQNNGV. This CDR3 is 17 amino acids long. V dropped 5 bases and J dropped 2; count of bases not matched to a gene: 12. Here the CDR3 DNA reads TGTGCCAGCAGCATCCGGGACAGGGTCCTCGAAAACACTGAAGCTTTCTTT. This sequence encodes CASSIRDRVLENTEAFF.

In its sample, this clone was seen a few times. The rearrangement joins TRBV5-6 to TRBJ2-1; the D gene is possibly TRBD1 (5 bases). Germline V gives CDR1 SGHDT, CDR2 YYEEEE. The CDR3 is made up of 15 amino acids. The V and J ends lost 3 bases and 8 bases respectively, with 18 bases between them. CDR3 loop: CASSSWTAGNDEQFF. Written as DNA, the CDR3 is TGTGCCAGCAGCTCGTGGACGGCAGGGAACGATGAGCAGTTCTTC.

The V gene is TRBV6-4, the J gene TRBJ1-3, with TRBD1 matching 7 bases. Trimming cost V 3 bases and J 3 bases; bases outside gene matches: 5. The CDR3 consists of 15 residues. The germline V gene has CDR1 MRHNA and CDR2 SNTAGT. This CDR3 reads CASSEEAGGGNTIYF. CDR3 DNA sequence: TGTGCCAGCAGTGAGGAGGCAGGGGGTGGAAACACCATATATTTT.

This chain links TRBV9 with TRBJ2-1, with 9 bases identical to TRBD2. Germline V gene sequence: CDR1 SGDLS, CDR2 YYNGEE. This CDR3 comprises 16 residues. The V and J ends lost 0 bases and 7 bases, in that order; junction bases with no gene match: 8. This CDR3 reads CASSVVAGGMANEQFF. DNA for the CDR3: TGTGCCAGCAGCGTAGTGGCGGGAGGGATGGCTAATGAGCAGTTCTTC.

This clone has only one observation. J is TRBJ1-6 and V is TRBV19; TRBD1 aligns across 8 bases. The trim removed 3 bases at V and 10 bases at J, leaving 20 bases unmatched. The V gene's germline CDR1 is LNHDA and CDR2 SQIVND (reference sequence). This CDR3 region has 19 residues. CDR3 sequence (DNA): TGTGCCAGTAGTATCCGCCCGGTCCCCATGACAGGGGAAGGGTCACCCCTCCACTTT. Translating gives CASSIRPVPMTGEGSPLHF. Using reference TRBV19 and TRBJ1-6 for the parts outside the CDR3, the full variable domain is DGGITQSPKYLFRKEGQNVTLSCEQNLNHDAMYWYRQDPGQGLRLIYYSQIVNDFQKGDIAEGYSVSREKKESFPLTVTSAQKNPTAFYLCASSIRPVPMTGEGSPLHFGNGTRLTVT.

The chain uses TRBV5-1 and TRBJ2-1; TRBD1 is a possible D gene (6 bases). V lost 3 bases and J 2 bases, leaving 9 bases between the germline ends. Germline loops: CDR1 SGHRS, CDR2 YFSETQ. The CDR3 runs 14 residues. In DNA form, the CDR3 reads TGCGCCAGCAGCTCCAAGGGGGCCTACAATGAGCAGTTCTTC. This sequence encodes CASSSKGAYNEQFF.